A selection of T cell receptor beta chains follows, all from one sample in a study of cytomegalovirus exposure and HLA in healthy donors. The data were produced by immunoSEQ multiplex PCR, yet TCRdb's version contains in-frame clones alone and is incomplete. This table has 150,000 to 200,000 clones, just under 80% appearing once. Sequenced sample: PBMCs. Every receptor here comes from a man aged 18 to 30 in good health and CMV-seropositive. Each CDR3 is given with its conserved first and last residue. D genes are given only for firm matches. Expanded clones are given a class, and other clones once, few, many or no size at all.

v_call	j_call	clone_size	d_call	cdr3_aa	cdr3_nt
TRBV6-5	TRBJ2-4	-	-	CASSHPENIQYF	TGTGCCAGCAGTCACCCAGAAAACATTCAGTACTTC
TRBV7-9	TRBJ1-5	-	-	CASSLGGGSQPQHF	TGTGCCAGCAGCTTAGGCGGGGGGAGTCAGCCCCAGCATTTT
TRBV5-1	TRBJ2-3	-	TRBD2	CASSAGGTSTDTQYF	TGCGCCAGCTCAGCGGGGGGGACTAGCACAGATACGCAGTATTTT
TRBV4-1	TRBJ2-5	-	-	CASSQDRVFLETQYF	TGCGCCAGCAGCCAAGATCGTGTGTTTCTAGAGACCCAGTACTTC
TRBV7-8	TRBJ1-1	-	TRBD1	CASSLGTGSNTEAFF	TGTGCCAGCAGCTTAGGGACAGGCTCGAACACTGAAGCTTTCTTT
TRBV5-1	TRBJ2-7	-	-	CASSSSYEQYF	TGCGCCAGCAGCTCCTCCTACGAGCAGTACTTC
TRBV28	TRBJ2-3	once	TRBD2	CASIERDLSTDTQYF	TGTGCCAGCATTGAGCGGGACCTAAGCACAGATACGCAGTATTTT
TRBV4-2	TRBJ1-1	-	TRBD1	CASSPGTGYTEAFF	TGTGCCAGCAGCCCCGGGACAGGGTACACTGAAGCTTTCTTT
TRBV19	TRBJ2-7	-	TRBD1	CASSEGTGKTYEQYF	TGTGCCAGTAGTGAGGGGACAGGAAAAACCTACGAGCAGTACTTC
TRBV29-1	TRBJ2-7	-	TRBD2	CSVAPSSGPTYEQYF	TGCAGCGTTGCCCCCTCTAGCGGACCTACCTACGAGCAGTACTTC
TRBV27	TRBJ2-5	-	-	CASSLRQTQETQYF	TGTGCCAGCAGTTTAAGACAGACTCAAGAGACCCAGTACTTC
TRBV4-1	TRBJ2-2	-	-	CASSQVVVGAERTGELFF	TGCGCCAGCAGCCAAGTGGTAGTGGGGGCCGAAAGGACCGGGGAGCTGTTTTTT
TRBV7-9	TRBJ2-2	-	TRBD2	CASTGREGLNTGELFF	TGTGCCAGCACGGGCCGGGAGGGGCTGAACACCGGGGAGCTGTTTTTT
TRBV19	TRBJ1-5	-	-	CASSIDEGFQPQHF	TGTGCCAGTAGTATAGATGAGGGATTTCAGCCCCAGCATTTT
TRBV4-1	TRBJ1-5	-	-	CASSHVLGSYQPQHF	TGCGCCAGCAGCCACGTTCTAGGGAGCTATCAGCCCCAGCATTTT
TRBV19	TRBJ1-1	-	-	CASSIGQYMNTEAFF	TGTGCCAGTAGTATAGGACAGTATATGAACACTGAAGCTTTCTTT
TRBV9	TRBJ2-1	-	TRBD1	CASSDPGTAYNEQFF	TGTGCCAGCAGCGACCCCGGGACAGCGTACAATGAGCAGTTCTTC
TRBV5-1	TRBJ1-1	-	-	CASSWLPRGNTEAFF	TGCGCCAGCAGCTGGCTCCCTCGGGGAAACACTGAAGCTTTCTTT
TRBV5-4	TRBJ1-2	-	-	CASSSSAVQPGYTF	TGTGCCAGCAGCTCATCGGCGGTCCAACCAGGCTACACCTTC
TRBV6-5	TRBJ2-3	few	-	CASSYSQGTDTQYF	TGTGCCAGCAGTTACTCCCAGGGTACAGATACGCAGTATTTT
TRBV19	TRBJ1-5	-	-	CASSTRQLYSNQPQHF	TGTGCCAGTAGTACCCGACAGCTCTATAGCAATCAGCCCCAGCATTTT
TRBV12-5	TRBJ1-2	-	-	CASGLEAGGYTF	TGTGCTAGTGGTTTGGAGGCGGGTGGCTACACCTTC